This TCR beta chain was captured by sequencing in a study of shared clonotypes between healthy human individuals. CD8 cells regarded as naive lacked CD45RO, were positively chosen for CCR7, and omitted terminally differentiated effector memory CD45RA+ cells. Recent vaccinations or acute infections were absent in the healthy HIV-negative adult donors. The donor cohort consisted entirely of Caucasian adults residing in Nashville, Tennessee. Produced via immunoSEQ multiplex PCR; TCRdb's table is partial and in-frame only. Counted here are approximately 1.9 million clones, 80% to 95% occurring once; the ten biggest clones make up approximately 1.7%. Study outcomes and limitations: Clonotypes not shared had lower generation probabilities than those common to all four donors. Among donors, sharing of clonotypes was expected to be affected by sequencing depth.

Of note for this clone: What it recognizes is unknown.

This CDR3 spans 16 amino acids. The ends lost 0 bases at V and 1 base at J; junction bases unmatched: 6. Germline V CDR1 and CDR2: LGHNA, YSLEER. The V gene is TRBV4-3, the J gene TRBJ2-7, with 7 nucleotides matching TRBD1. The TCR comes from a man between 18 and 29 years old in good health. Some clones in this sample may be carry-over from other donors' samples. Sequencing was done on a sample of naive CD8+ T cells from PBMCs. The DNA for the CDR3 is TGCGCCAGCAGCCAAGATAGGGACAGCCCTTCCTACGAGCAGTACTTC. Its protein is CASSQDRDSPSYEQYF.